Presented here are 13 T cell receptor beta chains from one specimen sequenced in a study of cytomegalovirus exposure and HLA in healthy donors. Profiling relied on immunoSEQ multiplex PCR, and the TCRdb table lists in-frame clones only, not all of them. The sample includes 200,000 or so clones, around four fifths seen only once; the top ten take 5.5% to 7%. The source material was PBMCs. Receptors originate from a young woman in good health and CMV-seronegative.

The genes are TRBV6-5 and TRBJ1-2; maybe TRBD1 (6 bases). Germline-derived CDR1 and CDR2 are MNHEY and SVGAGI. This CDR3 region has 14 residues. V was clipped by 7 bases and J by 4 bases, with 16 bases between them. CDR3 in DNA: TGTGCCAGCATTCGTCGGGGGCGCATCTATGGCTACACCTTC. Translating it yields CASIRRGRIYGYTF.

V usage is TRBV7-8 and J usage is TRBJ2-7, with TRBD2 matching 7 bases. With V trimmed by 1 base and J by 6 bases, 6 bases remained unmatched. CDR3 length: 14 residues. The germline CDR1 and CDR2 sequences are SGHVS and FQNEAQ. The CDR3 is CASSLGGEGREQYF. For the CDR3, the DNA is TGTGCCAGCAGCTTAGGGGGGGAGGGCCGCGAGCAGTACTTC.

The rearrangement links TRBV6-5 to TRBJ2-5; 9 bases map to TRBD1. CDR3 length: 15 amino acids. V shed 6 bases and J 2 bases; nucleotides not matched to a gene: 7. Germline loops: CDR1 MNHEY, CDR2 SVGAGI. The CDR3 nucleotides read TGTGCCAGCAGCCGCACAGGGGGCCTTCAAGAGACCCAGTACTTC. It encodes CASSRTGGLQETQYF.

This chain joins TRBV6-1 and TRBJ1-2; D is undetermined. V shed 7 bases and J shed 2 bases, with 17 bases lying between them. Germline V gene lookup returns CDR1 MNHNS and CDR2 SASEGT. This CDR3 is 15 amino acids long. Here the CDR3 DNA reads TGTGCCAGCAAGTACGGGATCGGAGAAAACTATGGCTACACCTTC. Protein sequence: CASKYGIGENYGYTF.

The rearrangement joins TRBV5-4 to TRBJ1-2, with TRBD1 matching over 9 bases. CDR3 length: 17 amino acids. After removal of 4 bases from V and 8 bases from J, the junction contained 18 bases not matched to a gene. The V gene's germline CDR1 is SGHNT and CDR2 YYREEE (reference sequence). Here the CDR3 reads CASSTQGAQGVVKGYTF. CDR3 in DNA: TGTGCCAGCAGCACACAGGGGGCGCAGGGAGTAGTTAAAGGCTACACCTTC.

The chain couples TRBV6-5 to TRBJ2-1; D remains ambiguous. The CDR3 loop spans 13 amino acids. V lost 4 bases and J 11 bases, leaving 15 bases between the germline ends. Germline CDR1 reads MNHEY; CDR2 reads SVGAGI. The CDR3 DNA follows: TGTGCCAGCAGTTTCTCCACTCTTCGTCAGCAGTTCTTC. Its protein is CASSFSTLRQQFF.

The V gene is TRBV10-1, the J gene TRBJ1-4; D not resolved. CDR1 is WNHNN, CDR2 SYGVQD, per germline (reference sequence). The germline V and J ends were trimmed by 3 bases and 4 bases, with 9 bases remaining between them. The CDR3 spans 14 residues. The DNA of the CDR3 is TGCGCCAGCAGTGAAGAAGGGAATAATGAAAAACTGTTTTTT. Amino acid sequence: CASSEEGNNEKLFF.

This clone was seen only a few times. The chain links TRBV18 to TRBJ2-7, with 7 positions matching TRBD1. V lost 5 bases to trimming and J lost 1 base; unmatched junction nucleotides: 8. The CDR3 has 15 residues. Germline CDR1 and CDR2: KGHSH and LQKENI. The CDR3 DNA reads TGTGCCAGCTCAGGGGAAGGGGGCGCGTCCTACGAGCAGTACTTC. The encoded protein is CASSGEGGASYEQYF.

The chain combines TRBV15 with TRBJ1-5; 7 bases are a match to TRBD1. The CDR3 has 15 amino acids. Germline lookup yields CDR1 LNHNV and CDR2 YYDKDF (reference sequence). Trimming at V came to 4 bases and at J to 4 bases, leaving 7 bases not matched to a gene. CDR3 residues: CATSKGGQANQPQHF. The CDR3 bases are TGTGCCACCAGCAAAGGAGGACAGGCAAATCAGCCCCAGCATTTT.

This chain joins TRBV6-6 and TRBJ1-2; D is unresolved. V was clipped by 8 bases and J by 4 bases, with 14 bases between them. CDR1 and CDR2 (germline): MNHNY, SVGAGI (reference sequence). CDR3 size: 13 residues. CDR3 bases: TGTGCCAGCCGCCCCCCCCTTTCCTATGGCTACACCTTC. Translation: CASRPPLSYGYTF.

This chain links TRBV10-3 with TRBJ1-6, with D perhaps matching TRBD1 (5 bases). The germline gives CDR1 ENHRY, CDR2 SYGVKD. V lost 4 bases and J lost 0, with 13 bases in between. CDR3 size: 17 residues. As DNA, the CDR3 is TGTGCCATCAGTGGGGAACAGGAAAGCTCCTATAATTCACCCCTCCACTTT. This translates into CAISGEQESSYNSPLHF.

The chain employs TRBV27 and TRBJ2-1; no clear D. This CDR3 region has 14 residues. Per the germline V gene, CDR1 is MNHEY and CDR2 is SMNVEV (reference sequence). V lost 3 bases and J 7 bases, leaving 13 bases between the germline ends. CDR3 DNA: TGTGCCAGCAGTTTTTCGGTCGACATGAATGAGCAGTTCTTC. Protein: CASSFSVDMNEQFF.

The rearrangement links TRBV6-5 to TRBJ2-7; D assignment may be TRBD1 or TRBD2 (5 bases each). V lost 7 bases, J lost 0 bases, and 13 bases lay in between. CDR1 is MNHEY, CDR2 SVGAGI, per germline. This CDR3 region has 14 residues. The CDR3, as DNA: TGTGCCAGCACCGGGACGGTTAGCTCCTACGAGCAGTACTTC. As protein: CASTGTVSSYEQYF.